This T cell receptor (beta chain) was sequenced during a study of beta chain features in type 1 diabetes. Comment on this clone: What it binds is not known.

The isolated RNA, all of it, was reverse transcribed, so expressed TCRB transcripts were what got sequenced. Sequenced by immunoSEQ multiplex PCR; TCRdb stores in-frame clones only, minus some. Of over 650,000 clones detected, 11% to 15% appear once; the ten largest clones hold less than 0.04%. Whole-study findings and limits: When Type 1 diabetes patients were examined, their TCRB CDR3s proved moderately but significantly shorter in all four CD4+ subsets. Compared to healthy donors, patients appeared to have naive, central memory and Treg TCRB repertoires that were more alike.

Trimming cost V 7 bases and J 0 bases; bases outside gene matches: 9. The germline CDR1 and CDR2 sequences are MDHEN and SYDVKM. The CDR3 is made up of 15 amino acids. Purity exceeding 98% was reached by all sorted populations. The chain uses TRBV28 and TRBJ2-7; 7 bases are a match to TRBD2. Sequencing was performed on naive CD4+ T cells from blood. This clonotype was obtained from a man aged 18-30 years with type 1 diabetes. The CDR3 region is CASIRGGTSSYEQYF. In DNA, the CDR3 is TGTGCCAGCATAAGGGGAGGGACCAGCTCCTACGAGCAGTACTTC.